Given below is one TCR beta chain in context. Antigen: not known. The data are from a study of glioma-infiltrating T cells after dendritic cell vaccination. Study-wide results and caveats: Survival was not directly related to TCR clonality in these patients.

TCRdb keeps only in-frame clones here, not all; method: immunoSEQ multiplex PCR. The repertoire holds some 73,000 clones, with 82% as singletons. Fresh-frozen tumor tissue and more than two years of survival data were available for all. PBMC sampling occurred before vaccination, two weeks after the third dose, and at progression. This TCR was sampled from a human donor with glioblastoma. Specimen: blood, collected before dendritic cell vaccination.

The CDR3 DNA reads as TGTGCCTGGGACGGGACTAGCGGATCTAATGAGCAGTTCTTC. Its protein product is CAWDGTSGSNEQFF. V and J are TRBV30 and TRBJ2-1, with 11 bases that match TRBD2. The V segment lost 5 bases and the J segment 7 bases; nucleotides outside the gene matches: 7. Germline V CDR1 and CDR2: GTSNPN, SVGIG (reference sequence). This CDR3 region has 14 residues.